The T cell receptor beta chain described here comes from a study of T cell responses to AZD1222 COVID-19 vaccine. Sequencing was performed with immunoSEQ multiplex PCR; in TCRdb, only in-frame clones are kept and a portion is missing. The table records about 140,000 clones, around 92% of them present only once. The sequence was collected from an adult who had recovered from COVID-19. The sample in question was peripheral blood, obtained after recovery from COVID-19.

The CDR3 loop reads CASSDGKWTERNTEAFF. DNA for the CDR3: TGTGCCAGCAGTGATGGTAAATGGACAGAGAGAAACACTGAAGCTTTCTTT. This chain joins TRBV6-1 and TRBJ1-1; D perhaps matches TRBD1 (6 bases). The CDR3 consists of 17 residues. V was cut by 3 bases and J by 2 bases, with 19 bases left in between. Germline V gene lookup returns CDR1 MNHNS and CDR2 SASEGT.